Included here is one T cell receptor (beta chain) sequence, with context. Its target is unknown. The CDR3 totals 18 residues. After removal of 4 bases from V and 6 bases from J, the junction contained 15 bases not matched to a gene. Germline V lookup: CDR1 SNHLY, CDR2 FYNNEI. This record comes from a study of post-analysis software for immune sequencing data. The wider study: The disease courses covered relapsing-remitting, secondary progressive and progressive-relapsing multiple sclerosis.

General study points: The five TRBV segments detected at higher frequency in patients than in controls included TRBV5-6, TRBV5-1 and TRBV20-1. Strong co-clustering by F measure linked samples that shared a preparation batch.

Tagging with unique molecular identifiers was a feature of the TCR beta cDNA libraries. Each batch of roughly 1 to 11 million T cells produced roughly 500,000 cDNA molecules. TCRdb re-called the PCR reads through MiXCR, storing one row per CDR3 protein. The sample shows about 770,000 distinct CDR3 sequences, approximately 44% of them seen only once. The TCR comes from a girl under 18 with multiple sclerosis. The specimen was blood. V gene TRBV2 combines with J gene TRBJ2-1; 10 positions match TRBD2. In nucleotides, the CDR3 is TGTGCCAGCAGTGGAGGGTTACGGGCTAGCGGGAGCTCCAATGAGCAGTTCTTC. Protein: CASSGGLRASGSSNEQFF.